Listed here are 29 T cell receptor beta chains from one sample, sequenced in a study of T cell repertoires in cytomegalovirus infection. TCRdb re-called the reads with MiXCR, one entry per CDR3 protein. The table records hundreds of thousands of distinct CDR3 sequences, about 11% of them present only once. Sequenced sample: PBMCs. These receptors all come from a human donor in good health (CMV status not recorded). Some clones in this sample may be carry-over from other donors' samples.

The chain has TRBV20-1 and TRBJ2-5, with D perhaps TRBD1 (5 bases). The germline V gene has CDR1 DFQATT and CDR2 SNEGSKA (reference sequence). V was trimmed by 2 bases and J by 7 bases, leaving 14 bases between them. This CDR3 region has 13 residues. CDR3 in DNA: TGCAGTGCTAGATTGGACACCCGGCGGACCCAGTACTTC. This gives the protein CSARLDTRRTQYF.

At least ten counts were recorded for this clonotype. The V gene is TRBV11-1, the J gene TRBJ1-6, with D unclear. Germline loops: CDR1 SGHAT, CDR2 FQDESV (reference sequence). Trimming shortened V by 5 bases and J by 13 bases, and 15 bases separated the two germline ends. The CDR3 has 13 residues. Here the CDR3 DNA reads TGTGCCAGCAGCCTAGGCGAAGGCGACCCCCTCCACTTT. It is translated as CASSLGEGDPLHF.

In its sample, this clonotype was seen a few times. The V gene is TRBV19, the J gene TRBJ1-5, with 7 bases aligning to TRBD1. Germline V gives CDR1 LNHDA, CDR2 SQIVND (reference sequence). The length of the CDR3 is 16 residues. V lost 9 bases, J lost 7 bases, and 18 bases stayed unmatched. CDR3 sequence: CASKDGSDRDNQPQHF. The CDR3 region has the DNA TGTGCCAGCAAAGACGGCTCAGACAGGGACAACCAGCCCCAGCATTTT.

V gene TRBV6-1 combines with J gene TRBJ2-5; 7 bases line up with TRBD2. Germline V gene data show CDR1 as MNHNS and CDR2 as SASEGT. The CDR3 length is 15 residues. J gave up 5 bases and V 6 bases, and 12 bases lay outside the gene matches. The DNA of the CDR3 is TGTGCCAGCAGGCCGGGACTACTATCCAGGGAGACCCAGTACTTC. It specifies CASRPGLLSRETQYF.

This clonotype has ten or more counts. V gene TRBV20-1 combines with J gene TRBJ2-7; perhaps TRBD2 as D (7 bases). This CDR3 region has 14 residues. Germline lookup yields CDR1 DFQATT and CDR2 SNEGSKA (reference sequence). Trimming removed 3 bases at V and 6 bases at J, with 18 bases between. CDR3: CSASPRGGVSEQYF. The CDR3 DNA reads TGCAGTGCTAGCCCCAGAGGGGGGGTCTCCGAGCAGTACTTC.

This clonotype appeared many times. One junction end does not reproduce the germline sequence, and a read error may be involved. The chain links TRBV6-1 to TRBJ1-2; possibly TRBD1 for D (6 bases). CDR3 length equals 14 residues. The germline V gene encodes CDR1 MNHNS and CDR2 SASEGT. This chain's CDR3 is CASTEGGFGYGYTF. CDR3 sequence (DNA): TGTGCCAGCACTGAAGGGGGTTTTGGCTATGGCTACACCTTC.

The sample holds many counts of this clonotype. The chain has TRBV10-3 and TRBJ2-7; 12 bases match TRBD2. The CDR3 runs 15 residues. Germline CDR1 reads ENHRY; CDR2 reads SYGVKD. With V trimmed by 8 bases and J by 4 bases, 9 bases remained unmatched. The CDR3: CAIGQTSGGSYEQYF. The CDR3 coding sequence is TGTGCCATCGGACAGACTAGCGGGGGATCGTACGAGCAGTACTTC.

This clonotype was recorded at least ten times. This chain connects TRBV20-1 to TRBJ2-7; no reliable D call. The germline CDR1 and CDR2 sequences are DFQATT and SNEGSKA (reference sequence). V was pared by 0 bases and J by 1 base, with 10 bases between. This CDR3 has 14 amino acids. The CDR3 here is CSARDLRKSYEQYF. CDR3 nucleotides: TGCAGTGCTAGAGACCTCAGGAAATCCTACGAGCAGTACTTC.

A single count supports this clonotype. This chain connects TRBV20-1 to TRBJ2-1; D unresolved. The CDR3 is 15 amino acids. The V gene lost 1 base and the J gene lost 0 bases, with 10 bases spanning the gap. Germline CDR1 reads DFQATT; CDR2 reads SNEGSKA (reference sequence). The CDR3 DNA follows: TGCAGTGCTAGAGCGGTGGGCCGCTCCTACAATGAGCAGTTCTTC. Its translation is CSARAVGRSYNEQFF.

V and J are TRBV29-1 and TRBJ1-2; the D gene is possibly TRBD1 (5 bases). The CDR3 spans 11 residues. Trimming removed 1 base at V and 6 bases at J, with 6 bases between. In germline, CDR1 is SQVTM, CDR2 ANQGSEA. The CDR3 DNA reads as TGCAGCGTTGAAGGAGGGGATGGCTACACCTTC. This translates into CSVEGGDGYTF.

This clonotype was seen many times. The chain uses TRBV19 and TRBJ1-2; 8 nucleotides match TRBD1. The germline CDR1 and CDR2 sequences are LNHDA and SQIVND (reference sequence). The CDR3 has 12 residues. V shed 10 bases and J 4 bases; nucleotides not matched to a gene: 5. The CDR3 coding sequence is TGTGCCACCTTCGGACAGGGCTATGGCTACACCTTC. Translating it yields CATFGQGYGYTF.

In this sample, this clonotype turned up many times. This chain links TRBV19 with TRBJ2-2, with TRBD2 matching over 13 bases. V lost 5 bases, J lost 6 bases, and 6 bases stayed unmatched. This CDR3 has 16 amino acids. Germline V gene sequence: CDR1 LNHDA, CDR2 SQIVND (reference sequence). CDR3 DNA: TGTGCCAGTAGTGTCGGGACTAGCGGGGTGGCCGGGGAGCTGTTTTTT. It specifies CASSVGTSGVAGELFF.

This chain uses TRBV28 with TRBJ1-4, with D hard to call. Trimming took off 4 bases at V and 0 bases at J, with 9 bases between the two ends. The CDR3 has 15 amino acids. Germline V gene sequence: CDR1 MDHEN, CDR2 SYDVKM. The CDR3, as DNA: TGTGCCAGCAGTTACCACGACGCAACTAATGAAAAACTGTTTTTT. Translated: CASSYHDATNEKLFF.

This clonotype was recorded at least ten times. CDR3 nucleotide sequence: TGTGCCAGTAGTACGGGCAGGGGTAATACGCAGTATTTT. This encodes CASSTGRGNTQYF. This rearrangement joins TRBV19 to TRBJ2-3; tentatively, D is TRBD1 (6 bases). CDR3 length: 13 residues. V lost 4 bases, J lost 7 bases, and 12 bases lay in between. Germline loops: CDR1 LNHDA, CDR2 SQIVND (reference sequence).

The J gene is TRBJ1-5, the V gene TRBV28; D gene ambiguous. The CDR3 is made up of 13 amino acids. Trimming removed 6 bases from V and 7 bases from J, with 13 bases in between. Germline V gives CDR1 MDHEN, CDR2 SYDVKM. The CDR3 DNA is TGTGCCAGCAGCACCTACGGGGAGCAGCCCCAGCATTTT. Its translation is CASSTYGEQPQHF.

This clonotype turned up a few times. This rearrangement joins TRBV9 to TRBJ2-3, with D possibly being TRBD2 (5 bases). In germline, CDR1 is SGDLS, CDR2 YYNGEE. The CDR3 contains 14 residues. V lost 2 bases to trimming and J lost 4 bases, with 11 bases between them. The CDR3 here is CASSVRGEPDTQYF. CDR3 DNA: TGTGCCAGCAGCGTCCGGGGAGAACCAGATACGCAGTATTTT.

This clonotype appeared a few times. The chain combines TRBV11-3 with TRBJ1-5, with 8 bases lining up with TRBD1. The CDR3 loop spans 16 amino acids. The ends lost 5 bases at V and 1 base at J; junction bases unmatched: 7. The V gene's germline CDR1 is SGHNT and CDR2 YENEEA. The CDR3 reads CASSHRTGLSNQPQHF. DNA of the CDR3: TGTGCCAGCAGCCACCGGACAGGGTTAAGCAATCAGCCCCAGCATTTT.

The chain employs TRBV20-1 and TRBJ1-4; no definite D call. The CDR3 covers 14 residues. Germline V gene data show CDR1 as DFQATT and CDR2 as SNEGSKA (reference sequence). The V gene lost 0 bases and the J gene lost 0 bases, with 5 bases spanning the gap. As DNA, the CDR3 is TGCAGTGCTAGAGAGGGTGCAACTAATGAAAAACTGTTTTTT. This translates into CSAREGATNEKLFF.

This sequence joins TRBV6-1 and TRBJ2-1; 8 nucleotides agree with TRBD1. Trimming cost V 4 bases and J 8 bases; bases outside gene matches: 4. CDR1 and CDR2 from the germline V gene are MNHNS and SASEGT. The CDR3 contains 13 residues. The CDR3 bases are TGTGCCAGCAGTGCACAGGGGGAGTATGAGCAGTTCTTC. It translates to CASSAQGEYEQFF.

This clonotype was seen many times. The rearrangement links TRBV7-2 to TRBJ2-1; no clear D. The CDR3 runs 13 residues. Trimming removed 5 bases from V and 6 bases from J, with 11 bases in between. Germline V CDR1 and CDR2: SGHTA, FQGNSA. CDR3 nucleotides: TGTGCCAGCAGCCTTGCACGGGTCAATGAGCAGTTCTTC. Its translation is CASSLARVNEQFF.

This clonotype was found many times. The CDR3, as DNA: TGTGCCAGCACCTGGGGGGGGCCCTACGAGCAGTACTTC. Amino acids: CASTWGGPYEQYF. This chain joins TRBV12-3 or TRBV12-4 and TRBJ2-7; perhaps TRBD2 as D (7 bases). The CDR3 spans 13 residues. Between the trimmed V and J ends, which lost 7 bases and 2 bases, there was a span of 12 bases.

The chain combines TRBV30 with TRBJ2-7; 11 nucleotides align to TRBD1. Germline loops: CDR1 GTSNPN, CDR2 SVGIG (reference sequence). CDR3 length: 14 residues. Trimming at V came to 2 bases and at J to 5 bases, leaving 5 bases not matched to a gene. CDR3 amino acids: CAWSRTGGQDEQYF. The CDR3 DNA is TGTGCCTGGAGTAGGACAGGGGGCCAAGACGAGCAGTACTTC. Looking up the rest from reference TRBV30 and TRBJ2-7 gives the full variable domain: SQTIHQWPATLVQPVGSPLSLECTVEGTSNPNLYWYRQAAGRGLQLLFYSVGIGQISSEVPQNLSASRPQDRQFILSSKKLLLSDSGFYLCAWSRTGGQDEQYFGPGTRLTVT.

In its sample, this clonotype was seen many times. The rearrangement links TRBV28 to TRBJ2-1; D is unresolved. The CDR3 has 17 amino acids. The V end lost 2 bases, the J end lost 2 bases, and 16 bases lay between the germline ends. Germline V gives CDR1 MDHEN, CDR2 SYDVKM. The CDR3 reads CASSLLTYEGPYNEQFF. DNA of the CDR3: TGTGCCAGCAGTTTACTGACCTACGAAGGGCCCTACAATGAGCAGTTCTTC.

The sample holds many counts of this clonotype. The chain recombines TRBV19 with TRBJ2-2; D might be TRBD2 (5 bases). The V end was cut by 5 bases, the J end by 3 bases, with 10 bases between. CDR3 length: 14 amino acids. Germline V gene data show CDR1 as LNHDA and CDR2 as SQIVND (reference sequence). CDR3 residues: CASSPAADTGELFF. The CDR3 DNA follows: TGTGCCAGTAGTCCCGCAGCGGACACCGGGGAGCTGTTTTTT. The full variable domain, its missing parts supplied by reference TRBV19 and TRBJ2-2, is DGGITQSPKYLFRKEGQNVTLSCEQNLNHDAMYWYRQDPGQGLRLIYYSQIVNDFQKGDIAEGYSVSREKKESFPLTVTSAQKNPTAFYLCASSPAADTGELFFGEGSRLTVL.

V is TRBV6-5 and J is TRBJ1-2; 7 nucleotides match TRBD1. Germline V CDR1 and CDR2: MNHEY, SVGAGI. Losses at the gene ends were 0 bases for V and 4 bases for J; bases not matched to a gene: 5. This CDR3 spans 15 amino acids. The CDR3 coding sequence is TGTGCCAGCAGTTACTCGCGGGACAGCGTCTATGGCTACACCTTC. Protein product: CASSYSRDSVYGYTF.

This clonotype showed up just once. A much larger clone sits a single nucleotide away, making a read error possible. The V gene is TRBV20-1, the J gene TRBJ2-1; D is perhaps TRBD1 or TRBD2 (5 bases each). The CDR3 sequence is 13 residues long. The V gene lost 3 bases and the J gene lost 0 bases, with 6 bases spanning the gap. Germline V gene data show CDR1 as DFQATT and CDR2 as SNEGSKA (reference sequence). CDR3 amino acids: CSASGTSYNEQFF. Written as DNA, the CDR3 is TGCAGTGCTAGCGGGACCTCCTACAATGAGCAGTTCTTC.

This clonotype has ten or more counts. CDR3 sequence reads: CASSFLTGHYGYTF. The CDR3 DNA reads TGTGCCAGCAGCTTCCTAACAGGGCACTATGGCTACACCTTC. V is TRBV7-2 and J is TRBJ1-2, with D maybe TRBD1 (6 bases). With 3 bases removed from V and 3 bases from J, the gap between germline ends came to 11 bases. This CDR3 region has 14 residues. CDR1 and CDR2 (germline): SGHTA, FQGNSA.

This clonotype appeared a few times. The rearrangement links TRBV20-1 to TRBJ1-1; D gene ambiguous. The length of the CDR3 is 13 residues. The V end was cut by 2 bases, the J end by 1 base, with 8 bases between. CDR1 is DFQATT, CDR2 SNEGSKA, per germline (reference sequence). CDR3 nucleotide sequence: TGCAGTGCTAGAACCCAGACGAACACTGAAGCTTTCTTT. It translates to CSARTQTNTEAFF.

This clonotype was seen a few times. The chain couples TRBV11-3 to TRBJ2-1, with 9 bases that match TRBD2. The CDR3 extends over 16 amino acids. Germline CDR1 reads SGHNT; CDR2 reads YENEEA. Germline trimming cut 0 bases from V and 5 bases from J; bases unmatched to any gene: 5. The CDR3 spells CASSLDRGGENNEQFF. CDR3 nucleotide sequence: TGTGCCAGCAGCTTAGATCGCGGGGGGGAAAACAATGAGCAGTTCTTC.